Included here is one TCR beta chain sequence, with context. Antigen: not known. The sample belongs to a study of identical twins. Overall study results and limits: A cross-sectional statistical analysis, not follow-up of the same donors, supported the conclusions. Beta out-of-frame twin sharing showed a weaker excess.

TCRdb passed the 5' RACE reads through MiXCR, listing each CDR3 protein once. The data hold about 470,000 distinct CDR3 sequences, with about 24% observed a single time. The germline gives CDR1 SGHRS, CDR2 YFSETQ. The V and J ends lost 1 base and 5 bases respectively, with 10 bases between them. This CDR3 is 14 amino acids long. This sample also appeared in a second study, on T cells expressing NK-cell markers.

The clonotype comes from a woman between 18 and 29 years old in good health. The chain links TRBV5-1 to TRBJ2-1; weak D call: TRBD1 (6 bases). Sequencing was performed on CD4+ T cells sorted from blood. This CDR3 reads CASSLRGSNNEQFF. In nucleotides, the CDR3 is TGCGCCAGCAGCTTGAGGGGGAGCAACAATGAGCAGTTCTTC.